One and the same sample provided the 32 T cell receptor beta chains below, sequenced in a study of cytomegalovirus exposure and HLA in healthy donors. It was with 60 Vbeta and 13 Jbeta primers that the PCR ran. The method was immunoSEQ multiplex PCR; TCRdb's version includes in-frame clones alone and lacks a portion of them. Of about 200,000 clones detected, approximately 86% appear once; the ten largest clones hold around 1%. The sample taken for sequencing was PBMCs. These receptors were collected from a boy aged 2 to 10 in good health and CMV-seronegative.

The chain is built from TRBV19 and TRBJ2-3, with D hard to call. V dropped 4 bases and J dropped 0 bases, with 11 bases sitting between them. The CDR3 length is 15 residues. Germline V gives CDR1 LNHDA, CDR2 SQIVND (reference sequence). CDR3 region: CASSTPRLSTDTQYF. CDR3 coding DNA: TGTGCCAGTAGTACCCCGCGGCTAAGCACAGATACGCAGTATTTT.

J is TRBJ2-7 and V is TRBV11-2; 12 bases are a match to TRBD2. Trimming at V came to 5 bases and at J to 9 bases, leaving 11 bases not matched to a gene. This CDR3 is built from 15 residues. CDR1 and CDR2 from the germline V gene are SGHAT and FQNNGV. In nucleotides, the CDR3 is TGTGCCAGCAGCACCACTAGCGGGAGGACCCCCGGGCAGTACTTC. It specifies CASSTTSGRTPGQYF.

The chain couples TRBV6-1 to TRBJ2-5; the match to TRBD2 covers 8 bases. The CDR3 has 13 residues. The V segment lost 6 bases and the J segment 5 bases; nucleotides outside the gene matches: 5. Per the germline V gene, CDR1 is MNHNS and CDR2 is SASEGT. CDR3 region: CASSAAGVETQYF. The DNA for the CDR3 is TGTGCCAGCAGCGCAGCGGGAGTTGAGACCCAGTACTTC.

This clone has a handful of counts. This rearrangement joins TRBV6-5 to TRBJ2-5; 9 nucleotides align to TRBD1. The end of the DNA is better explained by TRBJ2-7, so the J call may be wrong. The CDR3 extends over 16 amino acids. CDR1 and CDR2 (germline): MNHEY, SVGAGI. CDR3 in amino acids: CASSYPPGQGRDEQYF. As DNA, the CDR3 is TGTGCCAGCAGTTACCCCCCGGGACAGGGACGCGACGAGCAGTACTTC.

The chain uses TRBV6-1 and TRBJ1-2; D ambiguous. This CDR3 has 12 amino acids. Germline V gene sequence: CDR1 MNHNS, CDR2 SASEGT. The V end was cut by 1 base, the J end by 4 bases, with 4 bases between. CDR3 coding DNA: TGTGCCAGCAGTGAAGGCAGCTATGGCTACACCTTC. Protein: CASSEGSYGYTF.

The J gene is TRBJ2-1, the V gene TRBV5-4; D remains ambiguous. V lost 10 bases, J lost 1 base, and 18 bases lay in between. CDR3 length equals 15 residues. In germline, CDR1 is SGHNT, CDR2 YYREEE (reference sequence). As DNA, the CDR3 is TGTGCCGCCGAAGTTTGGCCCCCTTCCTACAATGAGCAGTTCTTC. Its translation: CAAEVWPPSYNEQFF.

Details on this clone: Other nucleotide sequences in the sample specify the same CDR3. The chain uses TRBV9 and TRBJ2-1; no clear D gene. The CDR3 totals 14 residues. The ends were cut back, 0 bases at V and 3 bases at J, with 7 bases in the middle. CDR1 is SGDLS and CDR2 is YYNGEE in the germline V gene. The chain's CDR3 is CASSVGSGYNEQFF. For the CDR3, the DNA is TGTGCCAGCAGCGTAGGGTCCGGCTACAATGAGCAGTTCTTC.

V is TRBV5-1 and J is TRBJ1-2; 12 bases map to TRBD1. In germline, CDR1 is SGHRS, CDR2 YFSETQ. This CDR3 spans 16 amino acids. V shed 5 bases and J 8 bases; nucleotides not matched to a gene: 13. The CDR3 is CASRAALGQGATGYTF. The CDR3 nucleotides are TGCGCCAGCAGAGCCGCCTTGGGACAGGGGGCGACCGGCTACACCTTC.

The CDR3: CASSGSRTRSGNTIYF. CDR3 coding DNA: TGTGCCAGCAGCGGTTCGCGCACTCGCTCTGGAAACACCATATATTTT. The chain employs TRBV5-6 and TRBJ1-3; no reliable D call. Germline V CDR1 and CDR2: SGHDT, YYEEEE. The germline V and J ends were trimmed by 4 bases and 0 bases, with 14 bases remaining between them. This CDR3 comprises 16 residues.

The chain links TRBV27 to TRBJ1-2; D remains ambiguous. CDR3 length: 16 residues. Trimming left V 0 bases short and J 7 bases short, with 18 bases between. Germline V CDR1 and CDR2: MNHEY, SMNVEV (reference sequence). CDR3 coding DNA: TGTGCCAGCAGTTTATCTTTAAATGCCTGGCCTGGTGGCTACACCTTC. This gives the protein CASSLSLNAWPGGYTF.

The chain combines TRBV19 with TRBJ2-1; TRBD2 matches 9 bases. This CDR3 region has 15 residues. With V trimmed by 7 bases and J by 5 bases, 9 bases remained unmatched. From germline, CDR1 is LNHDA and CDR2 SQIVND (reference sequence). The CDR3 DNA follows: TGTGCCAGTATAGAGGGGCTAGCGGGGAACAATGAGCAGTTCTTC. It specifies CASIEGLAGNNEQFF.

This clone was seen a few times. V usage is TRBV5-1 and J usage is TRBJ2-4, with 9 positions matching TRBD1. The V gene's germline CDR1 is SGHRS and CDR2 YFSETQ. V dropped 4 bases and J dropped 1; count of bases not matched to a gene: 3. This CDR3 spans 15 amino acids. CDR3 in DNA: TGCGCCAGCAGCCTACAGGGGGCTGCCAAAAACATTCAGTACTTC. Protein product: CASSLQGAAKNIQYF.

V gene TRBV29-1 combines with J gene TRBJ2-2, with 8 bases that match TRBD2. The CDR3 consists of 14 residues. Germline V gene sequence: CDR1 SQVTM, CDR2 ANQGSEA. Trimming at V came to 5 bases and at J to 4 bases, leaving 6 bases not matched to a gene. CDR3 region: CSVNSGVSTGELFF. The CDR3 DNA sequence: TGCAGCGTTAATAGCGGGGTCAGCACCGGGGAGCTGTTTTTT.

This clone has only one observation. This chain joins TRBV30 and TRBJ1-5, with 7 bases that match TRBD1. Germline trimming cut 2 bases from V and 5 bases from J; bases unmatched to any gene: 3. Germline-derived CDR1 and CDR2 are GTSNPN and SVGIG (reference sequence). The CDR3 spans 13 residues. DNA of the CDR3: TGTGCCTGGAGTACCGGGACAGATCAGCCCCAGCATTTT. Protein sequence: CAWSTGTDQPQHF. The full variable domain, with the rest looked up from reference TRBV30 and TRBJ1-5, is SQTIHQWPATLVQPVGSPLSLECTVEGTSNPNLYWYRQAAGRGLQLLFYSVGIGQISSEVPQNLSASRPQDRQFILSSKKLLLSDSGFYLCAWSTGTDQPQHFGDGTRLSIL.

V usage is TRBV10-3 and J usage is TRBJ2-2; 9 bases agree with TRBD1. The germline CDR1 and CDR2 sequences are ENHRY and SYGVKD. The CDR3 contains 17 residues. The trim removed 6 bases at V and 2 bases at J, leaving 10 bases unmatched. The CDR3 nucleotides read TGTGCCATCAGACAGTCACCGGGACAGGGCAACACCGGGGAGCTGTTTTTT. It codes for CAIRQSPGQGNTGELFF.

The table lists this clone with a count of one. The V and J genes are TRBV7-8 and TRBJ2-1; D is unclear. This CDR3 spans 14 amino acids. Trimming cost V 2 bases and J 10 bases, with 15 bases left between them. The germline V gene encodes CDR1 SGHVS and CDR2 FQNEAQ. The CDR3 region is CASSLMHSVWEQFF. CDR3 coding DNA: TGTGCCAGCAGCTTAATGCACAGTGTATGGGAGCAGTTCTTC.

The chain combines TRBV19 with TRBJ1-2; maybe TRBD1 (5 bases). V was pared by 4 bases and J by 8 bases, with 8 bases between. Germline V gene data show CDR1 as LNHDA and CDR2 as SQIVND (reference sequence). This CDR3 spans 11 amino acids. The CDR3: CASSTGSGYTF. The CDR3 DNA reads TGTGCCAGTAGTACAGGGTCGGGCTACACCTTC. Supplemented by reference TRBV19 and TRBJ1-2, the full variable domain reads DGGITQSPKYLFRKEGQNVTLSCEQNLNHDAMYWYRQDPGQGLRLIYYSQIVNDFQKGDIAEGYSVSREKKESFPLTVTSAQKNPTAFYLCASSTGSGYTFGSGTRLTVV.

The CDR3, as DNA: TGTGCCAGCAGTGAAGGGGGGGATTCTCAGCCCCAGCATTTT. This sequence encodes CASSEGGDSQPQHF. J is TRBJ1-5 and V is TRBV2, with a tentative D call TRBD1 (5 bases). CDR1 is SNHLY, CDR2 FYNNEI, per germline. Trimming left V 1 base short and J 6 bases short, with 10 bases between. This CDR3 is 14 amino acids long.

For this clone: The junction and the germline gene differ at one end; a read error may be behind it. This chain links TRBV6-1 with TRBJ2-5; a possible D gene is TRBD2 (5 bases). The V gene's germline CDR1 is MNHNS and CDR2 SASEGT. CDR3 length: 15 residues. CDR3 coding DNA: TGTGCCAGCAGAGAAGGGCTAGCAGAGCAAGAGACCCAGTACTTC. Protein: CASREGLAEQETQYF.

In the case of this clone: A junction end diverges from the germline sequence, so it may reflect a read error. This rearrangement joins TRBV7-9 to TRBJ2-5, with 7 bases identical to TRBD2. Germline V gene sequence: CDR1 SEHNR, CDR2 FQNEAQ (reference sequence). The CDR3 loop spans 16 amino acids. In DNA, the CDR3 is TGTTCCAGCAGCTTATTAGTTTGGGGAGGGGAGGAGACCCAGTACTTC. Its protein product is CSSSLLVWGGEETQYF.

The rearrangement links TRBV30 to TRBJ2-1; TRBD1 matches at 7 bases. J gave up 7 bases and V 1 base, and 7 bases lay outside the gene matches. Germline V gene sequence: CDR1 GTSNPN, CDR2 SVGIG (reference sequence). This CDR3 is built from 14 residues. The CDR3 loop reads CAWSAKTGSNEQFF. Written as DNA, the CDR3 is TGTGCCTGGAGTGCTAAGACAGGGTCGAATGAGCAGTTCTTC.

This chain joins TRBV29-1 and TRBJ2-5; the match to TRBD2 covers 14 bases. The V gene's germline CDR1 is SQVTM and CDR2 ANQGSEA. The CDR3 sequence is 18 residues long. Germline trimming cut 6 bases from V and 0 bases from J; bases unmatched to any gene: 12. The CDR3 DNA sequence: TGCAGCGTGCTTAAAAGGGGACTAGCGGGAGTCCACCAAGAGACCCAGTACTTC. As protein: CSVLKRGLAGVHQETQYF.

This sequence joins TRBV6-5 and TRBJ2-7, with D possibly TRBD2 on 7 matching bases. The germline V gene encodes CDR1 MNHEY and CDR2 SVGAGI. The CDR3 contains 15 residues. The V end was cut by 8 bases, the J end by 4 bases, with 21 bases between. CDR3 nucleotide sequence: TGTGCCAGCCGTACGGGGGGCGTGAGTATGTACGAGCAGTACTTC. The encoded protein is CASRTGGVSMYEQYF.

This clone was found once. The chain links TRBV5-1 to TRBJ2-7, with D possibly matching TRBD1 (6 bases). This CDR3 is 15 amino acids long. Trimming took 4 bases from V and 6 from J, leaving 20 bases between them. Germline CDR1 and CDR2: SGHRS and YFSETQ. In DNA form, the CDR3 reads TGCGCCAGCAGCCTTATAGGGGGAAGATCGGGCGAGCAGTACTTC. It is translated as CASSLIGGRSGEQYF.

This chain connects TRBV30 to TRBJ1-6; tentatively, D is TRBD1 (5 bases). Trimming took 1 base from V and 7 from J, leaving 14 bases between them. Germline V gene sequence: CDR1 GTSNPN, CDR2 SVGIG (reference sequence). The CDR3 has 15 amino acids. In nucleotides, the CDR3 is TGTGCCTGGAGTGAAGGGACTCCAGCCAATTCACCCCTCCACTTT. This codes for CAWSEGTPANSPLHF. The whole variable domain, filled in from reference TRBV30 and TRBJ1-6, reads SQTIHQWPATLVQPVGSPLSLECTVEGTSNPNLYWYRQAAGRGLQLLFYSVGIGQISSEVPQNLSASRPQDRQFILSSKKLLLSDSGFYLCAWSEGTPANSPLHFGNGTRLTVT.

The chain uses TRBV10-3 and TRBJ2-3; D uncertain. V was trimmed by 2 bases and J by 0 bases, leaving 9 bases between them. The CDR3 sequence is 15 residues long. Germline values: CDR1 ENHRY, CDR2 SYGVKD. The CDR3 DNA is TGTGCCATCAGTGAGGCGCCCTCTAGCACAGATACGCAGTATTTT. This encodes CAISEAPSSTDTQYF.

The chain uses TRBV7-8 and TRBJ2-3; TRBD2 matches 9 bases. The CDR3 is 16 residues long. V lost 5 bases to trimming and J lost 6 bases; unmatched junction nucleotides: 12. Germline-derived CDR1 and CDR2 are SGHVS and FQNEAQ. DNA of the CDR3: TGTGCCAGCAGCGCACTAGCGGGCACGGAGGGCGATACGCAGTATTTT. Its protein product is CASSALAGTEGDTQYF. Full variable domain (outside the CDR3, taken from reference TRBV7-8 and TRBJ2-3): GAGVSQSPRYKVAKRGQDVALRCDPISGHVSLFWYQQALGQGPEFLTYFQNEAQLDKSGLPSDRFFAERPEGSVSTLKIQRTQQEDSAVYLCASSALAGTEGDTQYFGPGTRLTVL.

The chain recombines TRBV6-5 with TRBJ1-5; the D is unclear. Trimming cost V 9 bases and J 9 bases, with 9 bases left between them. This CDR3 has 10 residues. In germline, CDR1 is MNHEY, CDR2 SVGAGI. The CDR3 DNA is TGTGCCAGTGGCAACAGGCCCCAGCATTTT. It is translated as CASGNRPQHF.

This clone was detected once. This chain links TRBV5-5 with TRBJ2-3; a weak D match, TRBD2 (6 bases). CDR3 length: 13 residues. Trimming took off 2 bases at V and 6 bases at J, with 10 bases between the two ends. Per germline, CDR1 SGHKS and CDR2 YYEKEE (reference sequence). CDR3 in amino acids: CASSLLAGDTQYF. CDR3 DNA: TGTGCCAGCAGCTTACTAGCAGGGGATACGCAGTATTTT.

This clone was seen a few times. The chain recombines TRBV25-1 with TRBJ1-4; D remains unclear. The CDR3 contains 11 residues. Germline loops: CDR1 MGHDK, CDR2 SYGVNS. Trimming cost V 0 bases and J 12 bases, with 5 bases left between them. This CDR3 reads CASSEYRELFF. The CDR3 DNA reads as TGTGCCAGCAGTGAATATCGGGAACTGTTTTTT.

The chain employs TRBV5-1 and TRBJ2-5; TRBD1 agrees at 8 bases. The CDR3 has 15 residues. Trimming removed 0 bases from V and 4 bases from J; junction bases left unmatched: 5. Germline V gives CDR1 SGHRS, CDR2 YFSETQ. In DNA, the CDR3 is TGCGCCAGCAGCTTGGGGCTCGGACAGGGAGAGACCCAGTACTTC. As protein: CASSLGLGQGETQYF. Variable domain in full (rest from reference TRBV5-1 and TRBJ2-5): KAGVTQTPRYLIKTRGQQVTLSCSPISGHRSVSWYQQTPGQGLQFLFEYFSETQRNKGNFPGRFSGRQFSNSRSEMNVSTLELGDSALYLCASSLGLGQGETQYFGPGTRLLVL.

V gene TRBV9 combines with J gene TRBJ2-1, with 7 bases aligning to TRBD2. This CDR3 has 15 residues. The germline gives CDR1 SGDLS, CDR2 YYNGEE. Trimming at V came to 0 bases and at J to 3 bases, leaving 3 bases not matched to a gene. In nucleotides, the CDR3 is TGTGCCAGCAGCGTAGATGCGGGAGTCTACAATGAGCAGTTCTTC. Translation gives CASSVDAGVYNEQFF. The variable domain in full, with the rest retrieved from reference TRBV9 and TRBJ2-1, is DSGVTQTPKHLITATGQRVTLRCSPRSGDLSVYWYQQSLDQGLQFLIQYYNGEERAKGNILERFSAQQFPDLHSELNLSSLELGDSALYFCASSVDAGVYNEQFFGPGTRLTVL.